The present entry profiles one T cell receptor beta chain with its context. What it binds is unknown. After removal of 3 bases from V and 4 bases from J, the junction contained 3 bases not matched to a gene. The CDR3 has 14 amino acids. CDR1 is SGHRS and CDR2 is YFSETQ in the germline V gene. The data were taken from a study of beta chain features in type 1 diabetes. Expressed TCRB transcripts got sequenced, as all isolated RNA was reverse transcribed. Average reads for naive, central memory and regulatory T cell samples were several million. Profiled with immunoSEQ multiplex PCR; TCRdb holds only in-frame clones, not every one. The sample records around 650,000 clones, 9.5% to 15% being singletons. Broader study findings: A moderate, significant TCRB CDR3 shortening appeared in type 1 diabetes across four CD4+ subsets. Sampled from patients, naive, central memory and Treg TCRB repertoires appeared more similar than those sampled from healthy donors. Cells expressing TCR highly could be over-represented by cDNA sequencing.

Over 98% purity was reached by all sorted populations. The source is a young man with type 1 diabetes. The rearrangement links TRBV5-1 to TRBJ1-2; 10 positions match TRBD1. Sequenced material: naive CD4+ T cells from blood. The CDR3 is CASSSTGGIYGYTF. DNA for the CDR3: TGCGCCAGCAGCTCGACAGGGGGCATCTATGGCTACACCTTC.